A single sample gave rise to the 20 T cell receptor beta chains below, sequenced in a study of early T cells in non-severe SARS-CoV-2 infection. TCRdb reprocessed the 5' RACE reads with MiXCR, giving one entry per CDR3 protein. Among 68,000 or so distinct CDR3 sequences listed, 10% to 15% were seen once. Sequencing was performed on whole blood. The receptors derive from an adult who was a healthcare worker with PCR-confirmed SARS-CoV-2 infection or an uninfected control (not recorded which).

This chain connects TRBV28 to TRBJ1-6; D unresolved. Trimming removed 5 bases at V and 4 bases at J, with 18 bases between. The CDR3 loop spans 17 amino acids. Germline V CDR1 and CDR2: MDHEN, SYDVKM. The CDR3 coding sequence is TGTGCCAGCAGTCTTCCCCTCGGACTGCGATATAATTCACCCCTCCACTTT. Protein sequence: CASSLPLGLRYNSPLHF.

This clonotype came up many times. The chain carries TRBV5-4 and TRBJ2-3; 8 nucleotides line up with TRBD2. Germline V gene data show CDR1 as SGHNT and CDR2 as YYREEE (reference sequence). CDR3 length: 15 amino acids. The V and J ends lost 4 bases and 2 bases, in that order; junction bases with no gene match: 6. In DNA form, the CDR3 reads TGTGCCAGCAGCGTGGGACTAGATGCCACAGATACGCAGTATTTT. This encodes CASSVGLDATDTQYF.

This chain links TRBV4-3 with TRBJ1-1; no clear D. Germline CDR1 and CDR2: LGHNA and YSLEER. V was clipped by 0 bases and J by 1 base, with 12 bases between them. The CDR3 is 16 amino acids. The CDR3 coding sequence is TGCGCCAGCAGCCAAGAGATAGGGCAGGCGAACACTGAAGCTTTCTTT. This codes for CASSQEIGQANTEAFF.

V is TRBV7-8 and J is TRBJ2-3; TRBD1 agrees at 7 bases. Trimming removed 2 bases from V and 4 bases from J; junction bases left unmatched: 9. Germline CDR1 reads SGHVS; CDR2 reads FQNEAQ. The CDR3 has 16 amino acids. Written as DNA, the CDR3 is TGTGCCAGCAGCTTAAGGCCAGGGGGATCCGCAGATACGCAGTATTTT. Its translation: CASSLRPGGSADTQYF.

This clonotype came up many times. The chain joins TRBV14 to TRBJ2-1, with a tentative D call TRBD1 (7 bases). Per germline, CDR1 SGHDN and CDR2 FVKESK. The germline V and J ends were trimmed by 4 bases and 5 bases, with 12 bases remaining between them. The CDR3 runs 14 residues. The DNA of the CDR3 is TGTGCCAGCAGCCCTCTCAGGGGGGACAATGAGCAGTTCTTC. Encoded protein: CASSPLRGDNEQFF.

This clonotype was counted ten times or more. The chain couples TRBV7-6 to TRBJ1-1; a possible D gene is TRBD1 (6 bases). Germline V lookup: CDR1 SGHVS, CDR2 FNYEAQ. The length of the CDR3 is 16 residues. V lost 4 bases and J 3 bases, leaving 18 bases between the germline ends. The CDR3 bases are TGTGCCAGCAGCTCCCCCCTCCGGGGGCAGGACACTGAAGCTTTCTTT. Translation gives CASSSPLRGQDTEAFF.

The V gene is TRBV29-1, the J gene TRBJ1-4, with a tentative D call TRBD1 (5 bases). V lost 4 bases to trimming and J lost 5 bases, with 8 bases between them. The CDR3 covers 12 residues. Looked up from germline, CDR1 is SQVTM and CDR2 is ANQGSEA. As DNA, the CDR3 is TGCAGCGTTGGACAGCCCAATGAAAAACTGTTTTTT. Its protein product is CSVGQPNEKLFF.

Ten or more counts support this clonotype. The chain couples TRBV5-6 to TRBJ1-4; D is unclear. The CDR3 is made up of 12 amino acids. The V end lost 0 bases, the J end lost 13 bases, and 10 bases lay between the germline ends. In germline, CDR1 is SGHDT, CDR2 YYEEEE. The CDR3 sequence: CASSLGRGRLFF. The CDR3 DNA follows: TGTGCCAGCAGCTTGGGGCGCGGAAGACTGTTTTTT.

The chain combines TRBV20-1 with TRBJ2-2; D is unclear. This CDR3 is 14 amino acids long. Trimming shortened V by 1 base and J by 6 bases, and 12 bases separated the two germline ends. Per the germline V gene, CDR1 is DFQATT and CDR2 is SNEGSKA (reference sequence). The CDR3 DNA sequence: TGCAGTGCTAGAGGCTTGGGTCGCCCCGGGGAGCTGTTTTTT. Translated: CSARGLGRPGELFF.

This clonotype has only a few counts. This chain connects TRBV9 to TRBJ2-3, with D possibly being TRBD1 or TRBD2 (5 bases each). V lost 0 bases to trimming and J lost 2 bases, with 10 bases between them. The CDR3 loop spans 15 amino acids. Germline CDR1 reads SGDLS; CDR2 reads YYNGEE. The CDR3 loop reads CASSVGGPATDTQYF. The CDR3 region has the DNA TGTGCCAGCAGCGTAGGGGGACCCGCCACAGATACGCAGTATTTT.

This clonotype appeared many times. V is TRBV5-1 and J is TRBJ1-6; D is unclear. The CDR3 extends over 14 amino acids. Germline CDR1 and CDR2: SGHRS and YFSETQ. The germline V and J ends were trimmed by 1 base and 6 bases, with 8 bases remaining between them. CDR3 nucleotide sequence: TGCGCCAGCAGCTTGAACAGCCGTAATTCACCCCTCCACTTT. Amino acid sequence: CASSLNSRNSPLHF.

This clonotype was recorded many times. The chain is built from TRBV7-9 and TRBJ2-5; D is ambiguous. CDR1 and CDR2 (germline): SEHNR, FQNEAQ (reference sequence). Trimming shortened V by 0 bases and J by 3 bases, and 5 bases separated the two germline ends. The CDR3 has 13 residues. The CDR3 sequence: CASSLALKETQYF. The DNA of the CDR3 is TGTGCCAGCAGCTTAGCGTTGAAAGAGACCCAGTACTTC.

This clonotype has ten or more counts. The CDR3 DNA reads as TGTGCCGCCAGAGATTTAGCCAAAAACATTCAGTACTTC. Its protein is CAARDLAKNIQYF. The chain joins TRBV6-5 to TRBJ2-4; D unresolved. Germline V gene lookup returns CDR1 MNHEY and CDR2 SVGAGI. Trimming took off 11 bases at V and 0 bases at J, with 11 bases between the two ends. The CDR3 has 13 amino acids.

This clonotype was recorded at least ten times. The chain carries TRBV7-6 and TRBJ2-1, with 8 bases lining up with TRBD2. CDR3 length: 16 residues. Germline CDR1 SGHVS, CDR2 FNYEAQ. Trimming removed 0 bases from V and 8 bases from J; junction bases left unmatched: 9. For the CDR3, the DNA is TGTGCCAGCAGCTTAGCGCTCAGCGGGGGAGGTTATGAGCAGTTCTTC. Its translation is CASSLALSGGGYEQFF.

This clonotype came up many times. The gene calls are TRBV25-1 and TRBJ1-2; 7 bases line up with TRBD1. This CDR3 contains 16 residues. Trimming took 1 base from V and 1 from J; bases not matched to a gene: 6. Germline V lookup: CDR1 MGHDK, CDR2 SYGVNS. CDR3 in DNA: TGTGCCAGCAGTGAATGGGGCAGGGGGGGTAACTATGGCTACACCTTC. Protein: CASSEWGRGGNYGYTF.

The rearrangement uses TRBV9 and TRBJ2-5, with D perhaps matching TRBD2 (6 bases). In germline, CDR1 is SGDLS, CDR2 YYNGEE. This CDR3 is built from 14 residues. Trimming left V 3 bases short and J 2 bases short, with 11 bases between. The CDR3 here is CASSALREQETQYF. CDR3 bases: TGTGCCAGCAGCGCGCTCCGGGAGCAAGAGACCCAGTACTTC.

This clonotype was counted ten times or more. This chain joins TRBV28 and TRBJ1-2, with TRBD1 matching over 8 bases. Looked up from germline, CDR1 is MDHEN and CDR2 is SYDVKM. The CDR3 totals 18 residues. After removal of 5 bases from V and 2 bases from J, the junction contained 16 bases not matched to a gene. CDR3 region: CASSLPPHLGQGNYGYTF. CDR3 coding DNA: TGTGCCAGCAGTCTCCCCCCCCACCTCGGACAGGGCAACTATGGCTACACCTTC.

On this clonotype: This may come from a read error, since a much larger clone is one base off. The rearrangement uses TRBV19 and TRBJ2-3; D gene uncertain. The CDR3 loop spans 15 amino acids. CDR1 and CDR2 (germline): LNHDA, SQIVND (reference sequence). V dropped 9 bases and J dropped 0 bases, with 16 bases sitting between them. The CDR3 loop is CASQPLGSSTDTQYF. The CDR3, as DNA: TGTGCCAGCCAACCCCTCGGATCCAGCACAGATACGCAGTATTTT.

This clonotype showed up just a few times. The germline gene is not matched at one end of the junction; a read error may be the cause. The rearrangement uses TRBV7-2 and TRBJ1-1; D remains ambiguous. Germline-derived CDR1 and CDR2 are SGHTA and FQGNSA. The CDR3 runs 13 residues. The DNA of the CDR3 is TGTGCCAGCAGCTTAGTGCCAGGTACTGAAGTTTTCTTT. Its translation is CASSLVPGTEVFF.

About this clonotype: A single base separates this from a much larger clone, so it may be a read error. The genes are TRBV7-4 and TRBJ1-1; possibly TRBD1 for D (5 bases). Germline V CDR1 and CDR2: SGHVT, SQSDAQ. V dropped 4 bases and J dropped 13 bases, with 22 bases sitting between them. The length of the CDR3 is 14 residues. The CDR3 spells CASSSPGFELKLFF. The CDR3 bases are TGTGCCAGCAGCTCCCCAGGGTTTGAACTGAAGCTTTTCTTT.